This record looks at one T cell receptor beta chain sequence and its context. The antigen remains undetermined. This sample is part of a study of T cells in narcolepsy. Study results and limitations: Comparing one patient's CSF and blood CD4+ clonotypes highlighted HCRT- and TRIB2-specific autoreactive clonotypes. Some memory CD4+ repertoires had no autoreactive clone sequences. Autoreactive clonotypes reportedly recurred in blood of same and different patients, not controls.

The V gene lost 5 bases and the J gene lost 7 bases, with 34 bases spanning the gap. Germline V gives CDR1 SGHRS, CDR2 YFSETQ. This CDR3 region has 21 residues. The protocol was immunoSEQ multiplex PCR, while the TCRdb copy is restricted to in-frame clones and leaves out a portion. Altogether approximately 35,000 clones are present, around 84% being singletons, with the ten largest covering roughly 2%. The V gene is TRBV5-1, the J gene TRBJ2-6; the D call may be TRBD1 or TRBD2 (5 bases each). The source is a human donor in good health. Specimen: memory (CD45RA-) CD4+ T cells from blood. As DNA, the CDR3 is TGCGCCAGCAGTTCACCCACACCCGGGACGGAGATGAAGTTTGGTGCCAACGTCCTGACTTTC. Encoded protein: CASSSPTPGTEMKFGANVLTF.